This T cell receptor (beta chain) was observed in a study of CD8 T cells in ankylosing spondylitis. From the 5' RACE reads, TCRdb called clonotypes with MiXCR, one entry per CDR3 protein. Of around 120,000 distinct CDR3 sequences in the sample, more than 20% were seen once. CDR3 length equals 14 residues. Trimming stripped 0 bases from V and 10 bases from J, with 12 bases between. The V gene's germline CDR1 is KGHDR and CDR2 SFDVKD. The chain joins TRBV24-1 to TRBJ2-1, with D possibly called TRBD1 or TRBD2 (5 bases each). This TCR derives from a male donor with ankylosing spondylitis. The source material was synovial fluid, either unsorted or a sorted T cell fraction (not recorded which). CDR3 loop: CATSDLGTAREQFF. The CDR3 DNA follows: TGTGCCACCAGTGATTTGGGGACGGCACGCGAGCAGTTCTTC.